This T cell receptor (beta chain) came from a study of blood T cell repertoires in COVID-19. The overall study: Whether acute or convalescent, the COVID-19 samples came from the United States, Italy and Spain. PBMCs, B-cell-depleted T cells, or T cells were the source of the cDNA or gDNA that made up the material.

Germline CDR1 reads SEHNR; CDR2 reads FQNEAQ (reference sequence). The length of the CDR3 is 19 residues. With 5 bases clipped from V and 6 bases from J, the junction kept 16 bases outside the gene matches. Per the original methods: Reference gene primer amplification yielded estimated nucleated cell counts. The data were produced by immunoSEQ multiplex PCR, yet TCRdb's version contains in-frame clones alone and is incomplete. That table gives V, J and clone size, and the DNA gave D and trimming. The repertoire holds approximately 230,000 clones, with approximately 80% as singletons. This clonotype originated in a woman aged 40-49 years with active or convalescent COVID-19. Sequencing was done on a sample of peripheral blood. V gene TRBV7-9 combines with J gene TRBJ1-4; TRBD1 agrees at 12 bases. The CDR3 reads CASSQPGDRGHLRDEKLFF. CDR3 in DNA: TGTGCCAGCAGCCAACCGGGGGACAGGGGGCATTTAAGAGATGAAAAACTGTTTTTT.